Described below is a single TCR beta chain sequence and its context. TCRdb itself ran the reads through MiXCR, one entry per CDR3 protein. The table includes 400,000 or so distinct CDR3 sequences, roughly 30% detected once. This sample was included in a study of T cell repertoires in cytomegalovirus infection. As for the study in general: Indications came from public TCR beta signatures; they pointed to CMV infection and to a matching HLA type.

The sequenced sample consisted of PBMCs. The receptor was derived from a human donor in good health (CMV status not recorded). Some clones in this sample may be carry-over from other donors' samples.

CDR3 in amino acids: CASSDGKGVPEAFF. The CDR3 bases are TGCGCCAGCAGTGATGGGAAAGGTGTACCTGAAGCTTTCTTT. V gene TRBV10-2 combines with J gene TRBJ1-1; no definite D call. Trimming cost V 3 bases and J 6 bases, with 14 bases left between them. The CDR3 runs 14 residues. Germline V gene lookup returns CDR1 WSHSY and CDR2 SAAADI.